These 8 T cell receptor beta chains share one sample of origin, sequenced in a study of blood T cell repertoires in COVID-19. The repertoire was sequenced with immunoSEQ multiplex PCR; TCRdb's copy has only in-frame clones and lacks some. Of about 220,000 clones in the sample, approximately 86% were seen once. Material: peripheral blood. The receptors were gathered from a woman of 80 years or more with acute or convalescent COVID-19.

This clone was detected only a few times. This chain links TRBV6-2 or TRBV6-3 with TRBJ2-7; D is perhaps TRBD1 (5 bases). Trimming left V 2 bases short and J 1 base short, with 9 bases between. The CDR3 spans 14 residues. Germline CDR1 MNHEY, CDR2 SVGEGT. CDR3 sequence reads: CASSYGALSYEQYF. CDR3 nucleotides: TGTGCCAGCAGTTACGGGGCCTTGTCCTACGAGCAGTACTTC.

On this clone: One end of the junction is discordant with germline, which a read error may explain. This chain's CDR3 is CAGSRRDMIPGELFF. The CDR3 DNA follows: TGTGCCGGCAGCCGCCGGGACATGATCCCCGGGGAGCTGTTTTTT. This rearrangement joins TRBV6-5 to TRBJ2-2, with D possibly TRBD1 on 6 matching bases. The germline V gene encodes CDR1 MNHEY and CDR2 SVGAGI. The CDR3 spans 15 residues.

The V and J genes are TRBV20-1 and TRBJ2-7, with D possibly matching TRBD2 (6 bases). There are 11 residues in the CDR3. V gave up 3 bases and J gave up 6 bases, with 9 bases separating them. CDR1 is DFQATT, CDR2 SNEGSKA, per germline (reference sequence). CDR3 region: CSASVGGEQYF. As DNA, the CDR3 is TGCAGTGCTAGCGTGGGGGGCGAGCAGTACTTC.

The chain combines TRBV9 with TRBJ2-5; the match to TRBD2 covers 8 bases. Looked up from germline, CDR1 is SGDLS and CDR2 is YYNGEE. The CDR3 extends over 16 amino acids. With 0 bases clipped from V and 1 base from J, the junction kept 5 bases outside the gene matches. The CDR3 region has the DNA TGTGCCAGCAGCGTAGGGATAGCGGGAATCCAAGAGACCCAGTACTTC. It translates to CASSVGIAGIQETQYF.

This clone was picked up a small number of times. The V and J genes are TRBV6-5 and TRBJ1-6; D unclear. Germline V CDR1 and CDR2: MNHEY, SVGAGI. V lost 0 bases to trimming and J lost 5 bases, with 8 bases between them. The CDR3 extends over 15 amino acids. This CDR3 reads CASSYSTQHNSPLHF. CDR3 in DNA: TGTGCCAGCAGTTACTCGACACAGCATAATTCACCCCTCCACTTT.

The rearrangement uses TRBV7-8 and TRBJ1-5; D remains unclear. Between the trimmed V and J ends, which lost 2 bases and 9 bases, there was a span of 8 bases. This CDR3 has 12 residues. CDR1 SGHVS and CDR2 FQNEAQ come from the germline V gene. Written as DNA, the CDR3 is TGTGCCAGCAGCTTAAGCCCAGGGCCCCAGCATTTT. Amino acids: CASSLSPGPQHF. Supplemented by reference TRBV7-8 and TRBJ1-5, the full variable domain reads GAGVSQSPRYKVAKRGQDVALRCDPISGHVSLFWYQQALGQGPEFLTYFQNEAQLDKSGLPSDRFFAERPEGSVSTLKIQRTQQEDSAVYLCASSLSPGPQHFGDGTRLSIL.

The rearrangement uses TRBV27 and TRBJ1-4; D is undetermined. The CDR3 is 14 residues long. The germline V gene has CDR1 MNHEY and CDR2 SMNVEV (reference sequence). Trimming cost V 4 bases and J 4 bases, with 10 bases left between them. The CDR3 sequence: CASSSRTHNEKLFF. Written as DNA, the CDR3 is TGTGCCAGCAGTTCAAGGACTCATAATGAAAAACTGTTTTTT.

CDR3 coding DNA: TGCGCCAGCAGCTTGGGATCCGGGGATAGCAATCAGCCCCAGCATTTT. It encodes CASSLGSGDSNQPQHF. This sequence joins TRBV5-1 and TRBJ1-5, with D uncertain. From germline, CDR1 is SGHRS and CDR2 YFSETQ. With 0 bases removed from V and 0 bases from J, the gap between germline ends came to 10 bases. The CDR3 loop spans 16 amino acids.